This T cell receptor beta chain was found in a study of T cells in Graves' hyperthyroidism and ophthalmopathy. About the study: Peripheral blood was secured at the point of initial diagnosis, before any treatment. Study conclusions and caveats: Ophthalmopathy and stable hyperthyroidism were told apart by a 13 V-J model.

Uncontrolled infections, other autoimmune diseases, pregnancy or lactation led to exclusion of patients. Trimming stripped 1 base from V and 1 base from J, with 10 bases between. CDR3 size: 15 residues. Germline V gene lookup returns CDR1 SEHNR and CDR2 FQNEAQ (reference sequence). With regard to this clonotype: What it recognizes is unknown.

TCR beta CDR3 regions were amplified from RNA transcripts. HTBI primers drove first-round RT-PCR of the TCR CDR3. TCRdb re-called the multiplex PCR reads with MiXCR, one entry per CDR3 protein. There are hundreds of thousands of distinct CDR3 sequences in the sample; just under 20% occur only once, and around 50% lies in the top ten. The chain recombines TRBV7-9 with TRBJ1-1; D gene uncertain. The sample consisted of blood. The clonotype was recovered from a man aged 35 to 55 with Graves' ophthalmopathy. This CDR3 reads CASSLGGLWNTEAFF. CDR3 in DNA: TGTGCCAGCAGCTTAGGCGGCCTTTGGAACACTGAAGCTTTCTTT.